This T cell receptor beta chain was captured by sequencing in a study of shared clonotypes between healthy human individuals. Regarding the study as a whole: Represented genetic and exposure-history diversity was restricted by having few donors. Non-shared clonotypes displayed generation probabilities falling below those of clonotypes present in all four donors.

Some clones are missing from TCRdb's copy, which holds only in-frame ones; the method was immunoSEQ multiplex PCR. The sample shows about 2.1 million clones, roughly 91% of them seen only once. Naive CD8 cells lacked CD45RO and underwent positive selection for CCR7, leaving out terminally differentiated effector memory CD45RA+ cells. Donors had no recently reported acute infections or vaccinations and were HIV-negative. Adult Caucasians living in Nashville, Tennessee made up all of the donors. For this clone: Its specificity is not known.

Trimming stripped 7 bases from V and 3 bases from J, with 16 bases between. Germline-derived CDR1 and CDR2 are MDHEN and SYDVKM. The CDR3 covers 14 residues. This clonotype was sampled from a man aged 18 to 30 in good health. Some clones in this sample may be carry-over from other donors' samples. Material for sequencing was naive CD8+ T cells from PBMCs. The chain is built from TRBV28 and TRBJ2-7; D remains ambiguous. The CDR3 region is CASTTPPGNYEQYF. DNA of the CDR3: TGTGCCAGCACCACGCCGCCCGGAAACTACGAGCAGTACTTC.